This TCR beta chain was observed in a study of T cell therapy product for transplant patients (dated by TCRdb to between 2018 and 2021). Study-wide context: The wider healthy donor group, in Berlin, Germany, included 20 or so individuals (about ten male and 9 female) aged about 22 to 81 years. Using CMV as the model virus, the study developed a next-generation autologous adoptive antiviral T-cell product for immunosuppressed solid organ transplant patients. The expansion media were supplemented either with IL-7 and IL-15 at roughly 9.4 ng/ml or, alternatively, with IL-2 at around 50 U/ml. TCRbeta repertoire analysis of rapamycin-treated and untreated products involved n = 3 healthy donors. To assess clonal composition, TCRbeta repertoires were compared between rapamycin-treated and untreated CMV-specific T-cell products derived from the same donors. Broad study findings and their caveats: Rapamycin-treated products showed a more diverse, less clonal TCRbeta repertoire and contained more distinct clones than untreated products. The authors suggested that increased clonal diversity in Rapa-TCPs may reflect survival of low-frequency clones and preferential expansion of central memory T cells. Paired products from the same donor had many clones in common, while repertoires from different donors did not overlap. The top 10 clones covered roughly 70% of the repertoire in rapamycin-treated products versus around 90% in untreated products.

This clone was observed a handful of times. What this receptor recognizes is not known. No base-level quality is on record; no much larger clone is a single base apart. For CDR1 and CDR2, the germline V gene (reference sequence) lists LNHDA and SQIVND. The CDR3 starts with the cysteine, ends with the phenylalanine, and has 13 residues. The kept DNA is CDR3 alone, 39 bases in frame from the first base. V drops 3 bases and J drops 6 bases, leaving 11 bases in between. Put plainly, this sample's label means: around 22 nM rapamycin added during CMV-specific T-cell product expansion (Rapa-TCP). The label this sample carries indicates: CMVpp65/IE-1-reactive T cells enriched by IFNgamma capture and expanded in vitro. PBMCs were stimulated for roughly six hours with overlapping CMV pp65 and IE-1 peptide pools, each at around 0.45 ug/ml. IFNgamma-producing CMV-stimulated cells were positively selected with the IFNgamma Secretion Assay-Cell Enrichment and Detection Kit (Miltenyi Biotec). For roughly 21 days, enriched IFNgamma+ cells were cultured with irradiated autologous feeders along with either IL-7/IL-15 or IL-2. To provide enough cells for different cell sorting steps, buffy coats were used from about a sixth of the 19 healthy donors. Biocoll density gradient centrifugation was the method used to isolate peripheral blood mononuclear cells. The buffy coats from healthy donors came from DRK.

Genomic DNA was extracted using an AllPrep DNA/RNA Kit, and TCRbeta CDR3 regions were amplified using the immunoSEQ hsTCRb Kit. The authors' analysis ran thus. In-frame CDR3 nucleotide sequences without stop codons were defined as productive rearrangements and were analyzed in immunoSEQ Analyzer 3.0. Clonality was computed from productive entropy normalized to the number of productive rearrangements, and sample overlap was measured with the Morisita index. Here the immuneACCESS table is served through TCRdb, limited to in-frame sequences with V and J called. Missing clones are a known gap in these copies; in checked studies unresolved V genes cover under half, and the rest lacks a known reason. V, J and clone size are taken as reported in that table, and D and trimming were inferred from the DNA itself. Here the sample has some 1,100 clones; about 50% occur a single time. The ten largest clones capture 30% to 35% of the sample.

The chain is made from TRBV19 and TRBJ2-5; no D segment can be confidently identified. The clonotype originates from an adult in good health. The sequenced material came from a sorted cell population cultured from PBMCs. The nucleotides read TGTGCCAGTAGTATCCCCGCCAGCCAGACCCAGTACTTC. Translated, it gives CASSIPASQTQYF.